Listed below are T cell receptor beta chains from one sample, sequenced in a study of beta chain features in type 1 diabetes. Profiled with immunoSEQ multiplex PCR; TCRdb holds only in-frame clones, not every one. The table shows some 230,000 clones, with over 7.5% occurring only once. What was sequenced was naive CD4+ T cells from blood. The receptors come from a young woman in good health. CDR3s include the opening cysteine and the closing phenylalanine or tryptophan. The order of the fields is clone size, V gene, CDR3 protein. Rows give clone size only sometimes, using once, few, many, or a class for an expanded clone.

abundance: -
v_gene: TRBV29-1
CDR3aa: CSVKRGLGNEKLFF

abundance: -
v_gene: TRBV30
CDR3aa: CAWSSGTLTEAFF

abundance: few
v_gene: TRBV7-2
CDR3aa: CASSLLRGNGYTF

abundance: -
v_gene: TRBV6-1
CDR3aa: CASSEPTSGSLWTYEQYF

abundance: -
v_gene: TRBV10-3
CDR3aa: CATNREQVQETQYF

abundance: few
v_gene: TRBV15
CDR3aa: CATSSGTGFYGYTF

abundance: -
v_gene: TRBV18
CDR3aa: CASSPLSGRPGNEQFF

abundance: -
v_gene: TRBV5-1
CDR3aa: CASSEGLAGGQETQYF

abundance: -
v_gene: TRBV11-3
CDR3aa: CASSLALRALSYEQYF

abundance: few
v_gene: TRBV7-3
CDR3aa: CASSLLSLAGDIYNEQFF

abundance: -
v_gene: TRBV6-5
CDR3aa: CASSWDRAFFSF

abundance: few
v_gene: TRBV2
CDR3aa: CASRATGGYEQYF

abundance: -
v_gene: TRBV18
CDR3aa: CASSPPGRGSDYGYTF

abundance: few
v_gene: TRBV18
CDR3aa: CASSQIQETQYF

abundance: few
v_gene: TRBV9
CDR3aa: CASSVGGRDRGLPRTDTQYF

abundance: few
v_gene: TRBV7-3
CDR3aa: CASRQGTVYGYTF

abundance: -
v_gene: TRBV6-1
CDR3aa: CASSEAGQGLGTDTQYF

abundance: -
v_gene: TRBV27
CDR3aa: CASSLSRRGRDGYTF

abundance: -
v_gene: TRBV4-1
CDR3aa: CASSHEGDTYNEQFF

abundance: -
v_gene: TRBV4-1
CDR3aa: CASRRESEERTEAFF

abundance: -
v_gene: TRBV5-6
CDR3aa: CASSLQGMDSPLHF

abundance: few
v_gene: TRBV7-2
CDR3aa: CASSLTATSGGDEQFF

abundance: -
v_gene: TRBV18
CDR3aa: CASSGGLGNTIYF

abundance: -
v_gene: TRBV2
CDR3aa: CASSGPIGAAEQYF

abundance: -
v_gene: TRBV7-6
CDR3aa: CASSLAGTGGYEQYF

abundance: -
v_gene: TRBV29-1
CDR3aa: CSVSKGQGAYEQYF

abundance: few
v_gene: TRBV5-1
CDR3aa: CASSLDGDSSYNEQFF

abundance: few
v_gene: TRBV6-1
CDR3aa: CASSEIVTGVGYTF

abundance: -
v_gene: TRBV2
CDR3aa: CASSYSDTQYF

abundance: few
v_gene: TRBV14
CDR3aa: CASSRKLAGVGYEQYF

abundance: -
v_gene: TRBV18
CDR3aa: CASSPLPKAPAGNEKLFF

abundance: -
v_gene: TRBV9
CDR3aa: CASSVVAGAVDGYTF

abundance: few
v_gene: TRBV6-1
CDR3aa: CASSRTQGAHEQYF

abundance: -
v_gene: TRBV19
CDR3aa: CASSMLLGQGYNEQFF

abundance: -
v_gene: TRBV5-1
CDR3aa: CASSIPTGGEVNEQFF

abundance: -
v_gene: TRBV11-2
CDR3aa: CASSRLADNEQFF

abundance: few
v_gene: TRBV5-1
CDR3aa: CASSPGIRGSNQPQHF

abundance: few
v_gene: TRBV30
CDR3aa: CAWSRGGTEAFF

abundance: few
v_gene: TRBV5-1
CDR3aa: CASSGSGRAIYEQYF

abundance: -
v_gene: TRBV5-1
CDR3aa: CASSLAGIGVNQPQHF

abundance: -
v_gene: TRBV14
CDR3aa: CASSQVIGGQYF

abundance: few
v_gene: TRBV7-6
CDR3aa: CASSPTYRGTTYGYTF

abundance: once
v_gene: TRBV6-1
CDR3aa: CASTFDRARGYTF

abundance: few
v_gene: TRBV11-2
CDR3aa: CASSQAAEPYNEQFF

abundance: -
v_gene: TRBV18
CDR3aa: CASSPGRQGTEAFF

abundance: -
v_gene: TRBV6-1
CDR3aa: CASSERGPASGANVLTF

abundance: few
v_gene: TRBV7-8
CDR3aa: CAAGGYNEQFF

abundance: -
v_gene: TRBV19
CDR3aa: CASSIPYSNQPQHF

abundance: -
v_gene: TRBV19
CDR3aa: CASSLGHLPDTQYF

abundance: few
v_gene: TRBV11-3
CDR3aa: CASSRTSGSTDTQYF

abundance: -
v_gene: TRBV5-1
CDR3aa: CASSLDLTGLTSDTQYF

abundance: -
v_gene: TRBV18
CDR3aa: CASSPVGGLAKNIQYF

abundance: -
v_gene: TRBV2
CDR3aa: CASRRRGQGDQPQHF

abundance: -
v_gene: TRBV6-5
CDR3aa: CASSKGDRGLHGYTF

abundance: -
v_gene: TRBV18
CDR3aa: CASSTTAGSSYEQYF